Given below is one TCR beta chain in context. Its antigen remains unknown. This entry comes from a study of T cell responses to AZD1222 COVID-19 vaccine. Study results and caveats: Among spike-specific TCRs, nearly half reportedly target unmutated variant regions. At baseline, just five to seven AZD1222 recipients tested seropositive. CD4 TCRs linked to vaccination spanned spike, dominating at 160-218 and 743-854. The study found Spike-specific TCR breadth and depth rose after two AZD1222 doses.

TCRdb's table, derived via immunoSEQ multiplex PCR, lists solely in-frame clones and lacks some. The sample records roughly 180,000 clones, just over 90% being singletons. Germline values: CDR1 SEHNR, CDR2 FQNEAQ (reference sequence). The CDR3 has 14 residues. After removal of 5 bases from V and 5 bases from J, the junction contained 6 bases not matched to a gene. The V call is TRBV7-9, the J call TRBJ2-3, with 8 bases fitting TRBD2. The receptor comes from an adult who received the AZD1222 COVID-19 vaccine. This specimen consisted of peripheral blood, obtained 28 days after the second AZD1222 dose. The DNA for the CDR3 is TGTGCCAGCAGCCTTTCAGCGGGAGTAGATACGCAGTATTTT. Its protein is CASSLSAGVDTQYF. The variable domain in full, with the rest retrieved from reference TRBV7-9 and TRBJ2-3, is DTGVSQNPRHKITKRGQNVTFRCDPISEHNRLYWYRQTLGQGPEFLTYFQNEAQLEKSRLLSDRFSAERPKGSFSTLEIQRTEQGDSAMYLCASSLSAGVDTQYFGPGTRLTVL.